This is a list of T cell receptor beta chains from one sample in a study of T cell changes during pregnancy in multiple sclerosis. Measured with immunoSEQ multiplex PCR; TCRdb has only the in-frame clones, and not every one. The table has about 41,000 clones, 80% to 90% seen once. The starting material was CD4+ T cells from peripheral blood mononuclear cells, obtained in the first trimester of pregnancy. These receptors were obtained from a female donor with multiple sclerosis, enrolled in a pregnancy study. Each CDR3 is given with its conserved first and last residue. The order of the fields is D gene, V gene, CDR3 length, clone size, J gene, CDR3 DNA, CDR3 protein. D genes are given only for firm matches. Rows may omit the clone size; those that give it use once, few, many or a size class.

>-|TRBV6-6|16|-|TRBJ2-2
TGTGCCAGCAGTTATGGGGGCGGGAGGAACACCGGGGAGCTGTTTTTT
CASSYGGGRNTGELFF
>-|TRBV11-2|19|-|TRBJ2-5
TGTGCCAGCAGCTTAGGCCCAGGCTGGCGGGCCGGGGTATGGGAGACCCAGTACTTC
CASSLGPGWRAGVWETQYF
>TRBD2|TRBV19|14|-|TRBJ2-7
TGTGCCAGCGGTACTAGCGGTGTTTACTACGAGCAGTACTTC
CASGTSGVYYEQYF
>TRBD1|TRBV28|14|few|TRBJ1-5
TGTGCCAGCAGTTTGGTAAGGGGGCTTCAGCCCCAGCATTTT
CASSLVRGLQPQHF
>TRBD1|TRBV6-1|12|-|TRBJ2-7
TGTCCCCTCGGGGGACAGGGGAGCGAGCAGTACTTC
CPLGGQGSEQYF
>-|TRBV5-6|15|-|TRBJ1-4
TGTGCCAGCAGCTGGAGGACCGGGCAAGGGAAAAAACTGTTTTTT
CASSWRTGQGKKLFF
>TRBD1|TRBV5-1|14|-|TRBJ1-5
TGCGCCAGCAGCTTCGGACAGGGAGATCAGCCCCAGCATTTT
CASSFGQGDQPQHF
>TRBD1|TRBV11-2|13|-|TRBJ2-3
TGTGCCAGCAGCCAAAATAGCGACAGGGGACAGTATTTT
CASSQNSDRGQYF
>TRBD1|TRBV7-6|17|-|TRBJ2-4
TGTGCCAGCAGCTTCCCCGGGACAGGGGTACTCGAAAACATTCAGTACTTC
CASSFPGTGVLENIQYF
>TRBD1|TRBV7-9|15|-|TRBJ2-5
TGTGCCAGCAGCTACCGACGAACAGGGGGGGAGACCCAGTACTTC
CASSYRRTGGETQYF
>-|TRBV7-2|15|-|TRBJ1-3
TGTGCCAGCAGCTTCGGGGGGCAAGGTGGAAACACCATATATTTT
CASSFGGQGGNTIYF
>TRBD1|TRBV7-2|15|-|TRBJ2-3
TGTGCCAGCAGCCGACAGGGGTCCCGCACAGATACGCAGTATTTT
CASSRQGSRTDTQYF
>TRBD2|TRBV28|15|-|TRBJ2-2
TGTGCCAGCAGCCTCGGGACTAGGAACACCGGGGAGCTGTTTTTT
CASSLGTRNTGELFF
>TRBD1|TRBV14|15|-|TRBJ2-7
TGTGCCAGCAGCCACGCCGGGACAGGGGGCCACGAGCAGTACTTC
CASSHAGTGGHEQYF
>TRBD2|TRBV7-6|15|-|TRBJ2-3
TGTGCCAGCAGCTTAGTATGGGGGGGTACAGATACGCAGTATTTT
CASSLVWGGTDTQYF
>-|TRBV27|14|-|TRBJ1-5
TGTGCCAGCAGTTCCTACAGTTACAATCAGCCCCAGCATTTT
CASSSYSYNQPQHF
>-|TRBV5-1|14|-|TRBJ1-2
TGCGCCAGGACAACAGGGTGCCCTAGTTATGGCTACACCTTC
CARTTGCPSYGYTF
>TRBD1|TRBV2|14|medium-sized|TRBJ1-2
TGTGCCAGCAGACTTGGACAGGGAGCCTATGGCTACACCTTC
CASRLGQGAYGYTF
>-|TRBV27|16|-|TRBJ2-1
TGTGCCAGCAGTACCCCTCTGGGACTGGGGTACAATGAGCAGTTCTTC
CASSTPLGLGYNEQFF
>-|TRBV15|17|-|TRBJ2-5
TGTGCCACCAGCAGAATCACCTCGGCAGCGGCCGAAGGGACCCAGTACTTC
CATSRITSAAAEGTQYF
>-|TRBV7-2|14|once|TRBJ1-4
TGTGCCAGCAGCTTAGAGTATAGGGGTGAAAAACTGTTTTTT
CASSLEYRGEKLFF